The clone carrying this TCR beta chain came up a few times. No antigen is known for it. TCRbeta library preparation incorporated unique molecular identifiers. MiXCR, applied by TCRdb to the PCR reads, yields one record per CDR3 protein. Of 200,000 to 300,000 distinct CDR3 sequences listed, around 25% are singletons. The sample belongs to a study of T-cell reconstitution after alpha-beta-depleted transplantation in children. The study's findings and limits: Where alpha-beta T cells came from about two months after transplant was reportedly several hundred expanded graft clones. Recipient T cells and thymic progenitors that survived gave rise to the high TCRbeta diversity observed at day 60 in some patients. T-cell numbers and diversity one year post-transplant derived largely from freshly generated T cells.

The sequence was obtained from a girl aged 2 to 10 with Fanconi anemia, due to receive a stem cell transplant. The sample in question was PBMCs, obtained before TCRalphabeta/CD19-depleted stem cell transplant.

The chain's CDR3 is CSVRTGRIVGGQFF. The CDR3 coding sequence is TGCAGCGTTCGTACAGGGCGGATAGTCGGAGGGCAGTTCTTC. This sequence joins TRBV29-1 and TRBJ2-1, with D possibly matching TRBD1 (6 bases). Germline V lookup: CDR1 SQVTM, CDR2 ANQGSEA. CDR3 length: 14 residues. Trimming stripped 5 bases from V and 12 bases from J, with 23 bases between.